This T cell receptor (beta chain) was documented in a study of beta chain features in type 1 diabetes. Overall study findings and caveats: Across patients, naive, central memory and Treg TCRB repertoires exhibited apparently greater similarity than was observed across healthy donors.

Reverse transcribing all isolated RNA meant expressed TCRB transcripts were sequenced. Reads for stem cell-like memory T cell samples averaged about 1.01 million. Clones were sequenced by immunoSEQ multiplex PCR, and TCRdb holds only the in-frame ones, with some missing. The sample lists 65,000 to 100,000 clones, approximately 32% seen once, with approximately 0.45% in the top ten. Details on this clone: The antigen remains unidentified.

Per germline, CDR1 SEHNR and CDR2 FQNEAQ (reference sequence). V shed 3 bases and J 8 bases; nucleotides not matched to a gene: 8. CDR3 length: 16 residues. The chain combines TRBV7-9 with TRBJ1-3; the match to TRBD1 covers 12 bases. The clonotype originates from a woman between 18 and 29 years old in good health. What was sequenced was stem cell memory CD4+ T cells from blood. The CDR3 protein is CASSLWTGQGAYTIYF. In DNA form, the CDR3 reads TGTGCCAGCAGCTTGTGGACGGGACAGGGGGCATACACCATATATTTT. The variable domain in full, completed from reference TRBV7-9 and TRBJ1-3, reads DTGVSQNPRHKITKRGQNVTFRCDPISEHNRLYWYRQTLGQGPEFLTYFQNEAQLEKSRLLSDRFSAERPKGSFSTLEIQRTEQGDSAMYLCASSLWTGQGAYTIYFGEGSWLTVV.